Below, 20 T cell receptor beta chains from the same sample are listed, as sequenced in a study of beta chain features in type 1 diabetes (dated by TCRdb to 2016 to 2018). Library preparation used the immunoSEQ multiplex PCR assay. The High Capacity cDNA Reverse Transcription Kit was used to reverse transcribe all of the isolated RNA, meaning that expressed TCRB transcripts were what got sequenced. TCRdb retrieved this table from immuneACCESS and kept in-frame rearrangements only. Not all clones are present; in checked studies, unresolved V genes account for under half, and no reason is known for the remainder. For this sample the table gives about 240,000 clones, of which 25% to 35% were detected only once. The ten largest clones represent around 4% of the sample. Sequenced sample: central memory CD4+ T cells from blood. The receptors here all came from a man under 40 in good health.

The chain employs TRBV9 and TRBJ2-1, with 10 bases matching TRBD2. The CDR3 loop spans 19 amino acids. Germline V CDR1 and CDR2: SGDLS, YYNGEE. J gave up 3 bases and V 3 bases, and 15 bases lay outside the gene matches. Here the CDR3 reads CASSAHLAGVGAGYNEQFF. CDR3 nucleotides: TGTGCCAGCAGCGCCCACCTAGCGGGAGTGGGCGCGGGCTACAATGAGCAGTTCTTC.

V is TRBV2 and J is TRBJ2-3, with 9 bases fitting TRBD2. CDR1 is SNHLY and CDR2 is FYNNEI in the germline V gene. Germline trimming cut 7 bases from V and 4 bases from J; bases unmatched to any gene: 9. This CDR3 comprises 15 residues. The CDR3 DNA follows: TGTGCCAGCACGCCGAGGGCGGGAGGGGCAGATACGCAGTATTTT. This codes for CASTPRAGGADTQYF.

A remark on this clone: The sample holds other DNA sequences that translate to the same CDR3. The chain is built from TRBV4-3 and TRBJ2-1; no reliable D call. Trimming cost V 0 bases and J 2 bases, with 8 bases left between them. Germline V gene lookup returns CDR1 LGHNA and CDR2 YSLEER. This CDR3 has 15 amino acids. The CDR3 nucleotides read TGCGCCAGCAGCCAAGAGGGTATAGCCTACAATGAGCAGTTCTTC. It specifies CASSQEGIAYNEQFF.

V gene TRBV7-2 combines with J gene TRBJ2-4; D is ambiguous. Germline CDR1 and CDR2: SGHTA and FQGNSA. The V gene lost 1 base and the J gene lost 0 bases, with 10 bases spanning the gap. This CDR3 has 16 amino acids. The CDR3 is CASSLDGSEAKNIQYF. For the CDR3, the DNA is TGTGCCAGCAGCTTAGATGGCAGCGAAGCCAAAAACATTCAGTACTTC. The full variable domain, in which reference TRBV7-2 and TRBJ2-4 provide the parts outside the CDR3, is GAGVSQSPSNKVTEKGKDVELRCDPISGHTALYWYRQSLGQGLEFLIYFQGNSAPDKSGLPSDRFSAERTGGSVSTLTIQRTQQEDSAVYLCASSLDGSEAKNIQYFGAGTRLSVL.

J is TRBJ2-5 and V is TRBV6-5, with D possibly being TRBD2 (5 bases). The germline gives CDR1 MNHEY, CDR2 SVGAGI. The CDR3 extends over 13 amino acids. V lost 6 bases and J 5 bases, leaving 13 bases between the germline ends. The CDR3 sequence: CASSRDTGETQYF. The CDR3 coding sequence is TGTGCCAGCAGCCGTGACACGGGGGAGACCCAGTACTTC.

The chain carries TRBV6-1 and TRBJ2-3, with D hard to call. The V end lost 8 bases, the J end lost 1 base, and 10 bases lay between the germline ends. The V gene's germline CDR1 is MNHNS and CDR2 SASEGT. The CDR3 is 13 amino acids. The CDR3 here is CASGGWGTDTQYF. CDR3 coding DNA: TGTGCCAGCGGTGGGTGGGGCACAGATACGCAGTATTTT.

This clone occurred once. This sequence joins TRBV2 and TRBJ2-1, with 11 bases lining up with TRBD2. Germline CDR1 SNHLY, CDR2 FYNNEI. CDR3 length: 15 amino acids. V was pared by 6 bases and J by 7 bases, with 8 bases of the junction left unmatched. Written as DNA, the CDR3 is TGTGCCAGCAGCCGAGAGACTAGCGGGATGAATGAGCAGTTCTTC. Protein: CASSRETSGMNEQFF. Using reference TRBV2 and TRBJ2-1 for the parts outside the CDR3, the full variable domain is EPEVTQTPSHQVTQMGQEVILRCVPISNHLYFYWYRQILGQKVEFLVSFYNNEISEKSEIFDDQFSVERPDGSNFTLKIRSTKLEDSAMYFCASSRETSGMNEQFFGPGTRLTVL.

A few counts support this clone. The chain joins TRBV5-1 to TRBJ2-3; 10 bases line up with TRBD1. The V gene end was trimmed by 3 bases and the J gene end by 5 bases; junction bases not matched to a gene: 3. The CDR3 runs to 14 residues. CDR1 is SGHRS, CDR2 YFSETQ, per germline. In nucleotides, the CDR3 is TGCGCCAGCAGCTCCGGGACAGGGGTAGATACGCAGTATTTT. The encoded protein is CASSSGTGVDTQYF.

CDR3 region: CSGWGLAGEETQYF. CDR3 nucleotide sequence: TGCAGCGGCTGGGGACTAGCGGGAGAAGAGACCCAGTACTTC. The J gene is TRBJ2-5, the V gene TRBV29-1; 14 bases are a match to TRBD2. Germline trimming cut 7 bases from V and 3 bases from J; bases unmatched to any gene: 4. The germline CDR1 and CDR2 sequences are SQVTM and ANQGSEA. The CDR3 is 14 amino acids. Supplemented by reference TRBV29-1 and TRBJ2-5, the full variable domain reads SAVISQKPSRDICQRGTSLTIQCQVDSQVTMMFWYRQQPGQSLTLIATANQGSEATYESGFVIDKFPISRPNLTFSTLTVSNMSPEDSSIYLCSGWGLAGEETQYFGPGTRLLVL.

This clone was counted a few times. The rearrangement uses TRBV5-4 and TRBJ2-6; either TRBD1 or TRBD2 may fit D (5 bases each). The CDR3 has 16 residues. Trimming cost V 4 bases and J 3 bases, with 14 bases left between them. The germline gives CDR1 SGHNT, CDR2 YYREEE (reference sequence). The CDR3 nucleotides are TGTGCCAGCAGCGGGGTAACGGGGCTTGGGGCCAACGTCCTGACTTTC. Encoded protein: CASSGVTGLGANVLTF.

The chain recombines TRBV27 with TRBJ2-2; D might be TRBD1 (6 bases). CDR3 length: 15 amino acids. Germline V CDR1 and CDR2: MNHEY, SMNVEV (reference sequence). The V and J ends lost 3 bases and 1 base respectively, with 9 bases between them. The CDR3 loop is CASSLGAENTGELFF. The CDR3 bases are TGTGCCAGCAGTTTGGGGGCAGAGAACACCGGGGAGCTGTTTTTT.

This clone was seen at least ten times. V is TRBV4-1 and J is TRBJ2-1, with no clear D. V dropped 0 bases and J dropped 5 bases, with 5 bases sitting between them. The germline gives CDR1 MGHRA, CDR2 YSYEKL. The CDR3 loop spans 13 amino acids. The CDR3 spells CASSQDHDNEQFF. The CDR3 region has the DNA TGCGCCAGCAGCCAAGATCACGACAATGAGCAGTTCTTC.

The chain couples TRBV5-6 to TRBJ1-4; no definite D call. With 3 bases removed from V and 0 bases from J, the gap between germline ends came to 12 bases. Germline values: CDR1 SGHDT, CDR2 YYEEEE. CDR3 length equals 16 residues. For the CDR3, the DNA is TGTGCCAGCAGCTCCGGACCCGGGGCAACTAATGAAAAACTGTTTTTT. Translated, it gives CASSSGPGATNEKLFF.

V is TRBV19 and J is TRBJ1-5, with no clear D. The CDR3 is 13 amino acids. CDR1 and CDR2 from the germline V gene are LNHDA and SQIVND (reference sequence). With 0 bases removed from V and 6 bases from J, the gap between germline ends came to 6 bases. The DNA for the CDR3 is TGTGCCAGTAGTATAGAAGCGGGTCAGCCCCAGCATTTT. It is translated as CASSIEAGQPQHF.

This clone was detected only a few times. The chain recombines TRBV18 with TRBJ2-5; D gene unclear. Germline V gene sequence: CDR1 KGHSH, CDR2 LQKENI. V lost 0 bases, J lost 3 bases, and 8 bases lay in between. This CDR3 has 14 residues. The CDR3 sequence: CASSPPMSEETQYF. CDR3 sequence (DNA): TGTGCCAGCTCACCACCGATGAGCGAAGAGACCCAGTACTTC.

With respect to this clone: The missing conserved phenylalanine or tryptophan at the end of this CDR3 makes a read error likely. The rearrangement uses TRBV28 and TRBJ1-2; 7 bases line up with TRBD1. V was pared by 6 bases and J by 0 bases, with 10 bases of the junction left unmatched. CDR1 is MDHEN, CDR2 SYDVKM, per germline. The CDR3 totals 16 residues. CDR3 in amino acids: CASSPTRTGANYGYTL. CDR3 DNA: TGTGCCAGCAGCCCCACCCGGACAGGAGCTAACTATGGCTACACCCTC.

This chain joins TRBV15 and TRBJ2-5; D call uncertain. Germline CDR1 LNHNV, CDR2 YYDKDF (reference sequence). The CDR3 covers 12 residues. V was cut by 3 bases and J by 5 bases, with 7 bases left in between. CDR3 sequence: CATSSLGETQYF. The DNA for the CDR3 is TGTGCCACCAGCAGCCTAGGGGAGACCCAGTACTTC.

This clone has a handful of counts. This rearrangement joins TRBV12-5 to TRBJ2-1; D call uncertain. The V gene lost 0 bases and the J gene lost 7 bases, with 4 bases spanning the gap. This CDR3 is 12 amino acids long. Germline V gene lookup returns CDR1 LGHNT and CDR2 FRNRAP. CDR3 loop: CASGLVQNEQFF. CDR3 nucleotides: TGTGCTAGTGGTTTGGTGCAGAATGAGCAGTTCTTC. The full variable domain, rest sourced from reference TRBV12-5 and TRBJ2-1, is DARVTQTPRHKVTEMGQEVTMRCQPILGHNTVFWYRQTMMQGLELLAYFRNRAPLDDSGMPKDRFSAEMPDATLATLKIQPSEPRDSAVYFCASGLVQNEQFFGPGTRLTVL.

This clone occurred a few times. The chain is built from TRBV10-3 and TRBJ2-5; 8 bases are shared with TRBD2. CDR1 and CDR2 from the germline V gene are ENHRY and SYGVKD. The CDR3 extends over 14 amino acids. The ends lost 6 bases at V and 5 bases at J; junction bases unmatched: 8. The CDR3 loop is CAIRSNGGGETQYF. The CDR3 DNA reads TGTGCCATCAGATCCAACGGCGGGGGGGAGACCCAGTACTTC.

The rearrangement joins TRBV5-6 to TRBJ2-4, with D perhaps TRBD1 (5 bases). Trimming took 5 bases from V and 0 from J, leaving 9 bases between them. The germline V gene has CDR1 SGHDT and CDR2 YYEEEE. The CDR3 covers 14 residues. CDR3 in amino acids: CASRSGLAKNIQYF. The CDR3 nucleotides are TGTGCCAGCAGATCAGGGTTAGCCAAAAACATTCAGTACTTC.